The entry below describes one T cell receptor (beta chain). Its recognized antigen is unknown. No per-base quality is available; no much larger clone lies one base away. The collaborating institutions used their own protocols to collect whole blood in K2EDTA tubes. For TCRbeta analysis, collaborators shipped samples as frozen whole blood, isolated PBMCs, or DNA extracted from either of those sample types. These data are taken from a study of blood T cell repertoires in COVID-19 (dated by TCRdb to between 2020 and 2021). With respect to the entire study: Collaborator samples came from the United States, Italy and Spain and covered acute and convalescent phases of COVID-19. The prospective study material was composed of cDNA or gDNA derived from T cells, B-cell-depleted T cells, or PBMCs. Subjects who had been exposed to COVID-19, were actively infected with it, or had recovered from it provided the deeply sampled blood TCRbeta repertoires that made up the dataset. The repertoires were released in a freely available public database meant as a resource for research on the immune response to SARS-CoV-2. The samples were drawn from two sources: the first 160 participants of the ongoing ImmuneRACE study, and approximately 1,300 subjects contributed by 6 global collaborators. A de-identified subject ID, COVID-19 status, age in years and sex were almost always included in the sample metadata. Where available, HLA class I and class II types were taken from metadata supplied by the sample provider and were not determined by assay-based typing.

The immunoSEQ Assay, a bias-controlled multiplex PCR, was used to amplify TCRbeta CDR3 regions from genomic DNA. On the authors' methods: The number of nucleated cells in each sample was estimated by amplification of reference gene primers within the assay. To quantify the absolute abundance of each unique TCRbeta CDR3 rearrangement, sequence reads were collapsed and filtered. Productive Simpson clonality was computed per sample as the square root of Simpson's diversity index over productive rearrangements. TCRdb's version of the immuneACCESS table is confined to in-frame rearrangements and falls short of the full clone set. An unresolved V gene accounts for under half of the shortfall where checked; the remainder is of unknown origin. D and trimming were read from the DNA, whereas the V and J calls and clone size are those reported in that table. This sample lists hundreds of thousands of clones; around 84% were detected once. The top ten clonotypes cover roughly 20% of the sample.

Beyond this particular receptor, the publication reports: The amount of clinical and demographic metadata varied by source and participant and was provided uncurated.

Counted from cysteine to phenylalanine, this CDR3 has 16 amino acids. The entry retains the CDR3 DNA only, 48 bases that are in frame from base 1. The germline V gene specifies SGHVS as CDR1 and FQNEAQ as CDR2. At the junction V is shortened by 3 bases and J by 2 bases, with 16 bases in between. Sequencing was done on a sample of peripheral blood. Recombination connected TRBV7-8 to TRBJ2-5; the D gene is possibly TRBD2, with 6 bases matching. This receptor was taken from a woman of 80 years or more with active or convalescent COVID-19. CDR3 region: CASSFGRTGGQETQYF. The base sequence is TGTGCCAGCAGCTTCGGGAGAACGGGCGGGCAAGAGACCCAGTACTTC. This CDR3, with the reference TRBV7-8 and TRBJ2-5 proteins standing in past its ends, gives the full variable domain GAGVSQSPRYKVAKRGQDVALRCDPISGHVSLFWYQQALGQGPEFLTYFQNEAQLDKSGLPSDRFFAERPEGSVSTLKIQRTQQEDSAVYLCASSFGRTGGQETQYFGPGTRLLVL.